This T cell receptor beta chain was found in a study of blood T cell repertoires in COVID-19. About the research overall: Samples representing acute and convalescent COVID-19 were sourced from the United States, Italy and Spain.

Sequencing used immunoSEQ multiplex PCR; TCRdb keeps in-frame clones, though not all of them. Of 75,000 to 80,000 clones listed, about 88% were seen once; the top ten hold about 10%. Germline V gives CDR1 SGHRS, CDR2 YFSETQ. This CDR3 region has 14 residues. V dropped 0 bases and J dropped 6 bases, with 12 bases sitting between them. Sample: peripheral blood. This TCR derives from a man in his sixties with COVID-19, enrolled during active disease. This rearrangement joins TRBV5-1 to TRBJ1-2; TRBD1 might be the D (6 bases). DNA for the CDR3: TGCGCCAGCAGCTTGGAGGGACAACTCCATGGCTACACCTTC. Protein sequence: CASSLEGQLHGYTF.